The T cell receptor (beta chain) under discussion was sequenced for a study of blood T cell repertoires in COVID-19. Some clones are missing from TCRdb's copy, which holds only in-frame ones; the method was immunoSEQ multiplex PCR. This repertoire shows approximately 280,000 clones, around 86% found once; its top ten account for over 2%. V dropped 2 bases and J dropped 4; count of bases not matched to a gene: 7. Per the germline V gene, CDR1 is LGHDT and CDR2 is YNNKEL (reference sequence). CDR3 length: 16 amino acids. The V call is TRBV3-1 (or the pseudogene TRBV3-2), the J call TRBJ1-1, with TRBD1 matching 10 bases. The sample comprised peripheral blood. The receptor comes from a woman aged 30 to 39 who had recovered from COVID-19. CDR3 sequence reads: CASSQSDRGPGTEAFF. In DNA, the CDR3 is TGTGCCAGCAGCCAATCAGACAGGGGGCCTGGCACTGAAGCTTTCTTT.